The T cell receptor (beta chain) described here comes from a study of control samples from healthy donors and cancer patients. Details on this clone: Other DNA sequences in the same sample also yield this CDR3.

Method: immunoSEQ multiplex PCR; TCRdb's copy keeps in-frame clones and lacks some. Among around 59,000 clones listed, roughly nine tenths were seen once. Trimming left V 0 bases short and J 0 bases short, with 7 bases between. The CDR3 contains 16 residues. CDR1 and CDR2 (germline): SGHRS, YFSETQ. The source of this sequence is a man aged 40-55 years with colorectal cancer. The sample comprised PBMCs. V and J are TRBV5-1 and TRBJ1-6; D is possibly TRBD1 (5 bases). The CDR3 loop reads CASSLDGTSYNSPLHF. The CDR3 coding sequence is TGCGCCAGCAGCTTGGACGGGACCTCCTATAATTCACCCCTCCACTTT.